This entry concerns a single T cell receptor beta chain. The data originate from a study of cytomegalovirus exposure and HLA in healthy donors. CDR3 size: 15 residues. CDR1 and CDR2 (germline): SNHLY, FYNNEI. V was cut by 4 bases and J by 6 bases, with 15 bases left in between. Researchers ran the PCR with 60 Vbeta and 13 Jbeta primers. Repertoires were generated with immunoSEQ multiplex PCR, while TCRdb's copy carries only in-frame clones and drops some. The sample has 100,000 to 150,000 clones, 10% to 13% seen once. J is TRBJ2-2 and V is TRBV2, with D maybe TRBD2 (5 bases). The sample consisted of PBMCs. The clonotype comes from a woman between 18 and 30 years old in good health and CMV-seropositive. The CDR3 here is CASSARGIPPGELFF. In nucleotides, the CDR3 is TGTGCCAGCAGTGCCCGGGGAATCCCCCCCGGGGAGCTGTTTTTT.